This T cell receptor beta chain was captured in a study of T cells in Graves' hyperthyroidism and ophthalmopathy. From germline, CDR1 is SNHLY and CDR2 FYNNEI. This CDR3 contains 13 residues. RNA transcripts provided the source from which TCR beta CDR3 regions were amplified. HTBI primers were used for first-round RT-PCR of the TCR CDR3. Via MiXCR, TCRdb re-called the multiplex PCR reads, giving one row per CDR3 protein. The sample includes 700,000 to 950,000 distinct CDR3 sequences, just over 35% seen only once; the top ten take more than 25%. The specimen was blood. This clonotype was sampled from a woman in her 40s with Graves' hyperthyroidism. This chain uses TRBV2 with TRBJ2-5, with D possibly being TRBD2 (6 bases). CDR3 in DNA: TGTGCTGCTGGGTGGGGAGGTGGAGAGACCCAGTACTTC. It encodes CAAGWGGGETQYF.